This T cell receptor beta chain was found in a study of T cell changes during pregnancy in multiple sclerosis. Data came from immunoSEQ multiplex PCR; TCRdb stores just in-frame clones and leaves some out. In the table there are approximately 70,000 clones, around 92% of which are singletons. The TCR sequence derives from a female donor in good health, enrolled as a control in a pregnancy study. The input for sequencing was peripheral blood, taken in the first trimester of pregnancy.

The CDR3 loop reads CASSLGGRPSDTQYF. CDR3 bases: TGCGCCAGCAGCTTGGGAGGCAGACCTTCAGATACGCAGTATTTT. This sequence joins TRBV5-1 and TRBJ2-3; no clear D gene. From germline, CDR1 is SGHRS and CDR2 YFSETQ. V was trimmed by 0 bases and J by 4 bases, leaving 12 bases between them. The CDR3 runs to 15 residues.